A selection of T cell receptor beta chains follows, all from one sample in a study of neoadjuvant nivolumab and ipilimumab in lung cancer. The table came from immunoSEQ multiplex PCR; TCRdb's copy has only in-frame clones and leaves some out. The sample has 20,000 to 25,000 clones; approximately 86% are singletons. Specimen: peripheral blood, collected before neoadjuvant nivolumab, alone or with ipilimumab. Every receptor here comes from an adult with non-small cell lung cancer. Both conserved end residues are part of each CDR3.

V: TRBV19
CDR3: CASSISLGMNEQFF

V: TRBV5-1
CDR3: CASSFIIAGSYEQYF

V: TRBV2
CDR3: CASTRVGSEQFF

V: TRBV9
CDR3: CASSASGTGLSYEQYF

V: TRBV7-2
CDR3: CASSNGLPDTQYF

V: TRBV5-1
CDR3: CASSLERGSDTQYF

V: TRBV30
CDR3: CAWSVPLAVSTDTQYF

V: TRBV18
CDR3: CASAPGGAQTEAFF

V: TRBV10-3
CDR3: CAISPRQGTMNTEAFF

V: TRBV18
CDR3: CASSRSTSGSLDTQYF

V: TRBV5-6
CDR3: CASSPGTVKVRQYF

V: TRBV14
CDR3: CASSQFRDTYEQYF

V: TRBV4-2
CDR3: CASSQEVRGTRYEQYF

V: TRBV5-1
CDR3: CASSLEGISYEQYF

V: TRBV7-9
CDR3: CASSTDTAGNTIYF

V: TRBV5-1
CDR3: CASSLLTETYEQYF

V: TRBV11-3
CDR3: CASSLKGGGVVNTEAFF

V: TRBV10-2
CDR3: CASLLGKNTEAFF

V: TRBV30
CDR3: CAWSVGGAYGYTF

V: TRBV7-9
CDR3: CASSLAQGMTYNEQFF

V: TRBV18
CDR3: CASSPTGEQYF

V: TRBV7-2
CDR3: CASSLVRDQPQHF

V: TRBV11-2
CDR3: CASSRGGLGYTF

V: TRBV18
CDR3: CASSPDRLSHLMNTEAFF

V: TRBV4-2
CDR3: CASSQVYTEAFF

V: TRBV11-3
CDR3: CASSLILTSYEQFF

V: TRBV7-7
CDR3: CASSLDGVNDEQFF

V: TRBV10-3
CDR3: CAISESPGGDLRTNTF

V: TRBV29-1
CDR3: CSAGQGWNEQFF

V: TRBV6-6
CDR3: CASSETGNTEAFF

V: TRBV18
CDR3: CASSPLPGQGRGNTIYF

V: TRBV4-1
CDR3: CASSQDLVKGGDYGYTF

V: TRBV10-1
CDR3: CASSGDFRGTDTQYF

V: TRBV5-1
CDR3: CASSSPPTDTQYF

V: TRBV5-5
CDR3: CASSLGLATGELFF

V: TRBV7-9
CDR3: CASSTLRGLAGVNEQFF

V: TRBV11-2
CDR3: CASSFGWRGRNEQFF

V: TRBV19
CDR3: CASSARRGRAMYEQYF

V: TRBV11-2
CDR3: CASSLLPPPDTQYF

V: TRBV14
CDR3: CASSTHLAGVETQYF

V: TRBV4-3
CDR3: CASSQDRGVAGLRDEQFF

V: TRBV5-1
CDR3: CASSWGPGLMNTEAFF

V: TRBV7-9
CDR3: CASSRPTGEPDTQYF

V: TRBV9
CDR3: CASSVIQAGEQFF

V: TRBV9
CDR3: CASSALQTSGSYNEQFF

V: TRBV5-1
CDR3: CASSLVTSGTDTQYF

V: TRBV30
CDR3: CAWSPPRPRLAGVKKTKYF

V: TRBV7-6
CDR3: CASSLTETHNEQFF

V: TRBV5-1
CDR3: CASSLGGVNTEAFF

V: TRBV11-3
CDR3: CASSQTYRDRGNRETQYF

V: TRBV5-5
CDR3: CATGQGASTDTQYF

V: TRBV18
CDR3: CASSLETVPNTEAFF

V: TRBV7-9
CDR3: CASSLGQADTEAFF

V: TRBV15
CDR3: CATSPRRTNTGELFF

V: TRBV7-2
CDR3: CASSRDRGRGQPQHF

V: TRBV18
CDR3: CASSPQGYGWDTEAFF